The present T cell receptor beta chain was sequenced within a study of CD8+ T cells in alopecia areata. Study background: Treatment of the treated patients consisted of oral tofacitinib, 5 to 10 mg twice daily. Whole-study results and caveats: Scalp clonality and expanded CD8+ clones among the top 100 fell significantly with tofacitinib.

The CDR3 sequence is 14 residues long. V was pared by 5 bases and J by 4 bases, with 10 bases of the junction left unmatched. Germline loops: CDR1 SQVTM, CDR2 ANQGSEA. This clone appeared a few times. Its antigen is currently unknown. Extracted RNA was reverse transcribed, and the resulting cDNA served as sequencing template. Libraries were prepared by immunoSEQ multiplex PCR; TCRdb keeps only in-frame clonotypes and omits some of them. The sample includes more than 110,000 clones, 75% to 85% of them seen just once. Treatment indicated: oral pan-JAK inhibitor, 5-10 mg twice daily. Sequenced here: CD8+ T cells sorted from blood, sampled at week 4, from a patient treated with tofacitinib. The J gene is TRBJ1-2, the V gene TRBV29-1; 7 nucleotides line up with TRBD1. The TCR sequence derives from a human donor with alopecia areata. The CDR3 reads CSVQGGQTPYGYTF. CDR3 coding DNA: TGCAGCGTTCAGGGGGGACAGACACCCTATGGCTACACCTTC.